Below, one TCR beta chain is given with its context. Its antigen target is currently unknown. Base qualities are not recorded, but no much larger clone differs from it by a single base. The record originates from a study of T cell clonotyping in hematopoietic cell transplantation (TCRdb year 2021). Study-level background: Recipient samples taken before transplant were obtained following cytoreduction. A total of under 150 blood samples were gathered in the study from a few dozen consecutive transplant recipients along with their related donors. Patient recruitment ran from 2015 to January 2017, and follow-up continued until late 2020 or death.

On the study overall, not on this receptor specifically: Sample size was limited, and cells were not sorted, so CD4 and CD8 repertoire contributions could not be separated. Broader TCR repertoire diversity after transplant was predicted by Inverse Simpson Index values from donors and from recipients before transplant. Just a small fraction of recipient repertoires overlapped with donor repertoires, and more than 95% appeared de novo at the given depth. After transplant, TCR diversity in recipients dropped, and pathologically expanded clonotypes climbed progressively between day 30 and day 180.

With the immunoSEQ assay, which is a bias-controlled multiplex PCR relying on V- and J-specific primers, TCR beta CDR3 regions were amplified from genomic DNA. A second PCR step added a proprietary barcode and Illumina adapter sequences to the CDR3 amplicons. An Illumina MiSeq instrument was used to sequence the CDR3 libraries. Per the original workflow: Export and quality control were done with immunoSEQ Analyzer 3.0, while downstream analyses used R Bioconductor and Immunarch. Only productive rearrangements in the normalized downsampled data set went into calculating the repertoire metrics. Clonotypes larger than 5 templates in the normalized cohort were defined as pathologically expanded. Repertoire diversity was measured with the Inverse Simpson Index. To capture all clonotypes, the CMV-specificity analyses were run on the non-normalized data set. In TCRdb, the immuneACCESS table is reduced to in-frame sequences with V and J assigned. These tables do not hold every clone; where another copy was compared, an unresolved V gene accounts for under half, and the others remain unexplained. V and J calls and clone size are given by that table; D and trimming were obtained from the DNA. For this sample the table gives 3,500 or so clones, of which around 95% were detected only once. 1.7% of the sample is in the top ten clones.

Explained via the paper, the time point label denotes: recipient sample about 28 days before transplant, after cytoreduction. Recipient blood was collected about 28 days before transplant and at days 30, 100 and 180 after transplant. Using Nuclei Lysis Solution, genomic DNA was extracted from unfractionated peripheral blood mononuclear cells that were either fresh or cryopreserved. The TCR comes from a woman in her 50s with chronic myeloid leukemia. Some clones in this sample may be carry-over from other donors' samples. The sequencing here drew on peripheral blood mononuclear cells, taken before stem cell transplant.

The CDR3 amino acid sequence is: CASSKGQKRDRGSYNEQFF. The nucleotides are TGTGCCAGCAGCAAAGGGCAGAAAAGGGACAGGGGGTCCTACAATGAGCAGTTCTTC. The V gene is TRBV21-1 and the J gene is TRBJ2-1; the table's D call of TRBD1 was not tested on the DNA. TRBV21-1 is assigned pseudogene status. The CDR3 spans 19 residues, from the cysteine through the phenylalanine. Only CDR3 DNA remains: 57 bases, in frame from the first base.